This TCR beta chain comes out of a study of CD8 T cells in Susac syndrome. Negative isolation was used for CD8+ and CD4+ T cells, and FACS enrichment was applied to TEMRA cells. Germline assignment: CDR1 SEHNR and CDR2 FQNEAQ (reference sequence). This CDR3 comprises 15 residues. V gave up 0 bases and J gave up 1 base, with 9 bases separating them. Reverse transcription used 0.5 to 1 ug RNA and random hexamers. The method of amplification for TCR beta CDR3 was immunoSEQ multiplex PCR, covering 54 Vbeta and 13 Jbeta. TCRdb re-analysed the immunoSEQ multiplex PCR reads in MiXCR, keeping a single row per CDR3 protein. The sample lists more than 150,000 distinct CDR3 sequences, about 95% seen once, with roughly 0.14% in the top ten.

Material: CD4+ T cells from PBMCs. This rearrangement joins TRBV7-9 to TRBJ1-1; possibly TRBD1 for D (6 bases). The origin of this receptor is a human donor in good health. The CDR3 DNA follows: TGTGCCAGCAGCTTAGCCCGCAGGGGGAACACTGAAGCTTTCTTT. Translation: CASSLARRGNTEAFF. Full variable domain (remainder filled in from reference TRBV7-9 and TRBJ1-1): DTGVSQNPRHKITKRGQNVTFRCDPISEHNRLYWYRQTLGQGPEFLTYFQNEAQLEKSRLLSDRFSAERPKGSFSTLEIQRTEQGDSAMYLCASSLARRGNTEAFFGQGTRLTVV.